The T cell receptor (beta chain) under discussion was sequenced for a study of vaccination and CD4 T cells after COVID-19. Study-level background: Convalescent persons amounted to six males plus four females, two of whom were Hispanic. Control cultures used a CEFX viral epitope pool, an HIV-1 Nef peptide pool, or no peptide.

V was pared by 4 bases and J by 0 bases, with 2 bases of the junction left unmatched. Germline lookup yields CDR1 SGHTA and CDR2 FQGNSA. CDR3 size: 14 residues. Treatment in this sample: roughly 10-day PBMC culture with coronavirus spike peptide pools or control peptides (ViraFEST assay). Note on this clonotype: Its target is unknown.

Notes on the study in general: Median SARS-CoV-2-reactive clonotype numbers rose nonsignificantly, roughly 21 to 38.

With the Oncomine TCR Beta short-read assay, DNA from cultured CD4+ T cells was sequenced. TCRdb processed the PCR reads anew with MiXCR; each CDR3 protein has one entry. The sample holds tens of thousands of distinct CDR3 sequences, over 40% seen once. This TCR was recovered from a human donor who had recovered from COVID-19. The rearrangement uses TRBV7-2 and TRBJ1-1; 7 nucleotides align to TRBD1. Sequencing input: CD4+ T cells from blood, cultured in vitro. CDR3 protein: CASSSQGVNTEAFF. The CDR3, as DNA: TGTGCCAGCAGCTCCCAGGGGGTGAACACTGAAGCTTTCTTT.